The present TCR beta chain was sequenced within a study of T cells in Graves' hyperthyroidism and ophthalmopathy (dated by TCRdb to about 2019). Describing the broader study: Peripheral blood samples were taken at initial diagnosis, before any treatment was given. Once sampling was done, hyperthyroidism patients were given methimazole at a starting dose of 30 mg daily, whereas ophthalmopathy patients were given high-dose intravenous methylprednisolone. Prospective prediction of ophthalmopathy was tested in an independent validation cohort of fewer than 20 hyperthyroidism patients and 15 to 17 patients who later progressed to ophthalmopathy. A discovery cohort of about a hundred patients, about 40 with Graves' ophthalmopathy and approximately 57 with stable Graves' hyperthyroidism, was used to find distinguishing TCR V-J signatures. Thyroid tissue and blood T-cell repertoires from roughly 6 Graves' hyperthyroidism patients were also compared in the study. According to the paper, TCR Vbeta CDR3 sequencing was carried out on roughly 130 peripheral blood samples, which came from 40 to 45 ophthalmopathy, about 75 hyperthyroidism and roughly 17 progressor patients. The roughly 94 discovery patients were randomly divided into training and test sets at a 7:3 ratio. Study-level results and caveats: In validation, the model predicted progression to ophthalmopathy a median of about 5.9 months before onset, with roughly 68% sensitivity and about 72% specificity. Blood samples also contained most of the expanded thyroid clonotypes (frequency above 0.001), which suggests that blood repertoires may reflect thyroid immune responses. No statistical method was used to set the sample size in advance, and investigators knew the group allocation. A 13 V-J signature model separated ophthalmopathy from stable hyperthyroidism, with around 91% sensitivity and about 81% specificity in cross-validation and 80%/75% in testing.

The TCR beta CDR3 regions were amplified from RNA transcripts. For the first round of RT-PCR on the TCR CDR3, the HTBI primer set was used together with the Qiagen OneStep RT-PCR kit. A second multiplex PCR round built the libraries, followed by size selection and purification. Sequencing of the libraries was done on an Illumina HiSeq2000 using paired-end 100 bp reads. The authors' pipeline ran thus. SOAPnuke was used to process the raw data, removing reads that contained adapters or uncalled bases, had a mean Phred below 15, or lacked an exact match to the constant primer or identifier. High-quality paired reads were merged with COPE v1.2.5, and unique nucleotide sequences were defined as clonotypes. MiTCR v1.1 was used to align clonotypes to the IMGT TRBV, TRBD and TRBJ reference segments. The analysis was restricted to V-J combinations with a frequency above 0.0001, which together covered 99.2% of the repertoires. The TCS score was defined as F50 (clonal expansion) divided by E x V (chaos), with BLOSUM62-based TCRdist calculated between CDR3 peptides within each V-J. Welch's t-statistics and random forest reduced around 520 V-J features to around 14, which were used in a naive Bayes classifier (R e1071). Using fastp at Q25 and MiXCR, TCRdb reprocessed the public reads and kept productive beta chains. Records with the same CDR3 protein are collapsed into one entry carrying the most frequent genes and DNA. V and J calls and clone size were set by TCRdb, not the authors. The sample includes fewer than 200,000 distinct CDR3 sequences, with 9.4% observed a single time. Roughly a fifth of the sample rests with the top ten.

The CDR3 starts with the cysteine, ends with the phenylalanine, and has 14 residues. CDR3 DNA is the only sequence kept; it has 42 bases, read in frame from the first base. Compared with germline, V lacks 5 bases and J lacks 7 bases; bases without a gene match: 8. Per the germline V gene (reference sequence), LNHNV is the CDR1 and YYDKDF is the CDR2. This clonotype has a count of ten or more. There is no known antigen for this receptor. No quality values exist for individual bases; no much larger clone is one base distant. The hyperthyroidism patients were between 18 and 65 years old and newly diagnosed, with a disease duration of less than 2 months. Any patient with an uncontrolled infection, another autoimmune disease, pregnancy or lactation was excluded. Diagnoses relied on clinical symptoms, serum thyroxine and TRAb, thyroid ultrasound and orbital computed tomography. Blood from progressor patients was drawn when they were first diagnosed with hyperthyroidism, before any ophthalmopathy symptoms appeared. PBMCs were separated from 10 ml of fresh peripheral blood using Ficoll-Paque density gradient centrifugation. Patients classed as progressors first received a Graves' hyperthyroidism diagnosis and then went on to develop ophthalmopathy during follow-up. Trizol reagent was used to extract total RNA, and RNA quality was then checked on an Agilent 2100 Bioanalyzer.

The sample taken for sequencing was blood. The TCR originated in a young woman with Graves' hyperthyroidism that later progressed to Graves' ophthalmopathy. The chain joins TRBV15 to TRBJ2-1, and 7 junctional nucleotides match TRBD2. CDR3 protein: CATSWTRSQNEQFF. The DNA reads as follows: TGTGCCACCAGCTGGACTAGATCGCAGAATGAGCAGTTCTTC.